This T cell receptor (beta chain) was identified during a study of blood T cell repertoires in COVID-19. Across the study: Acute-phase and convalescent COVID-19 samples originated in the United States, Italy and Spain.

The participants were between roughly 18 and 89 years old and came from under 25 US areas. Participant-given clinical history determined each cohort assignment. All recovered Cohort 3 donors got two negative PCRs, got clearance, or saw symptom resolution. Only one count was recorded for this clone. The method was immunoSEQ multiplex PCR; TCRdb's version includes in-frame clones alone and lacks a portion of them. The sample consists of just over 150,000 clones, roughly 90% of them appearing once. The sequenced material came from PBMCs or T cells enriched from blood (not recorded which). The TCR sequence derives from a woman aged 45-60 years who had recovered from COVID-19.

The CDR3 DNA follows: TGTGCCAGCAGCTCATCCGGACTTTCTGAAGCTTTCTTT. It is translated as CASSSSGLSEAFF. The chain uses TRBV5-6 and TRBJ1-1; D not resolved. V shed 3 bases and J shed 6 bases, with 12 bases lying between them. CDR1 and CDR2 from the germline V gene are SGHDT and YYEEEE. The CDR3 is 13 residues long.